Each of the 15 T cell receptor beta chains below was sequenced from the same sample in a study of blood T cell repertoires in COVID-19 (dated by TCRdb to the early 2020s). The method was the immunoSEQ multiplex PCR assay. TCRdb's version of the immuneACCESS table is confined to in-frame rearrangements and falls short of the full clone set. An unresolved V gene accounts for under half of the shortfall where checked; the remainder is of unknown origin. Within this sample are 95,000 to 150,000 clones, with 78% of them counted one time only. Roughly 2% of the sample is held by the ten biggest clonotypes. Sequencing was carried out using peripheral blood. The receptors derive from a man aged 65 to 85 with acute or convalescent COVID-19.

The V gene is TRBV19, the J gene TRBJ1-1, with unresolved D. CDR3 length: 15 amino acids. The V and J ends lost 1 base and 5 bases respectively, with 14 bases between them. Germline lookup yields CDR1 LNHDA and CDR2 SQIVND (reference sequence). The DNA for the CDR3 is TGTGCCAGTAGTATAGGGATGACAAGTGGGACTGAAGCTTTCTTT. Encoded protein: CASSIGMTSGTEAFF.

The chain recombines TRBV6-4 with TRBJ2-3; weak D call: TRBD2 (5 bases). The CDR3 totals 15 residues. Germline values: CDR1 MRHNA, CDR2 SNTAGT. Trimming cost V 0 bases and J 4 bases, with 11 bases left between them. In DNA form, the CDR3 reads TGTGCCAGCAGTGACTCTGGGAGTAGCCCAGATACGCAGTATTTT. It translates to CASSDSGSSPDTQYF.

This sequence joins TRBV2 and TRBJ1-1, with 7 positions matching TRBD1. Trimming took 4 bases from V and 1 from J; bases not matched to a gene: 6. The germline V gene encodes CDR1 SNHLY and CDR2 FYNNEI. The CDR3 has 15 residues. The DNA of the CDR3 is TGTGCCAGCAGTGCCCTGGGACAGACGAACACTGAAGCTTTCTTT. Protein: CASSALGQTNTEAFF.

CDR3: CASSPGSVGELFF. The CDR3 nucleotides read TGTGCCAGCAGCCCAGGGTCTGTAGGGGAGCTGTTTTTT. This chain connects TRBV7-9 to TRBJ2-2; tentative D call: TRBD1 (5 bases). In germline, CDR1 is SEHNR, CDR2 FQNEAQ (reference sequence). Trimming removed 5 bases at V and 8 bases at J, with 12 bases between. The CDR3 is made up of 13 amino acids.

V is TRBV18 and J is TRBJ1-5; D is undetermined. The ends were cut back, 3 bases at V and 5 bases at J, with 11 bases in the middle. Germline V gene data show CDR1 as KGHSH and CDR2 as LQKENI. This CDR3 spans 14 amino acids. CDR3 nucleotide sequence: TGTGCCAGCTCACCGTACAGTAATTATCAGCCCCAGCATTTT. Translation: CASSPYSNYQPQHF.

The V call is TRBV4-3, the J call TRBJ2-2; D might be TRBD2 (6 bases). CDR1 and CDR2 from the germline V gene are LGHNA and YSLEER. The V end was cut by 3 bases, the J end by 6 bases, with 17 bases between. This CDR3 has 16 amino acids. This CDR3 is CASSHPPSGGSGELFF. The CDR3 DNA follows: TGCGCCAGCAGCCACCCCCCGAGTGGGGGGTCCGGGGAGCTGTTTTTT.

The CDR3 loop is CASTEDRAATNEKLFF. The CDR3 DNA follows: TGTGCCAGTACCGAGGACAGGGCCGCAACTAATGAAAAACTGTTTTTT. The V gene is TRBV19, the J gene TRBJ1-4; 8 nucleotides line up with TRBD1. The germline V gene encodes CDR1 LNHDA and CDR2 SQIVND (reference sequence). The CDR3 is 16 residues long. With V trimmed by 7 bases and J by 0 bases, 7 bases remained unmatched.

The chain recombines TRBV14 with TRBJ1-1, with D tentatively TRBD1 (6 bases). Germline lookup yields CDR1 SGHDN and CDR2 FVKESK. V was clipped by 4 bases and J by 1 base, with 7 bases between them. The length of the CDR3 is 13 residues. The CDR3 here is CASSLQGNTEAFF. The CDR3, as DNA: TGTGCCAGCAGCCTACAGGGGAACACTGAAGCTTTCTTT.

The chain links TRBV19 to TRBJ1-5; D gene unclear. The CDR3 runs to 15 residues. Germline assignment: CDR1 LNHDA and CDR2 SQIVND (reference sequence). Trimming removed 1 base at V and 1 base at J, with 8 bases between. The CDR3 loop is CASSIAGSSNQPQHF. The DNA of the CDR3 is TGTGCCAGTAGTATAGCCGGGTCCAGCAATCAGCCCCAGCATTTT. Filled out from reference TRBV19 and TRBJ1-5, the complete variable domain reads DGGITQSPKYLFRKEGQNVTLSCEQNLNHDAMYWYRQDPGQGLRLIYYSQIVNDFQKGDIAEGYSVSREKKESFPLTVTSAQKNPTAFYLCASSIAGSSNQPQHFGDGTRLSIL.

The chain joins TRBV7-2 to TRBJ1-2; D uncertain. The ends were cut back, 4 bases at V and 1 base at J, with 16 bases in the middle. Germline lookup yields CDR1 SGHTA and CDR2 FQGNSA. The CDR3 extends over 16 amino acids. The CDR3 DNA reads TGTGCCAGCAGCTCAGTACAAGGGAGACATAACTATGGCTACACCTTC. It is translated as CASSSVQGRHNYGYTF.

In this sample, this clone turned up once. The gene calls are TRBV7-2 and TRBJ1-2; a possible D gene is TRBD1 (6 bases). Trimming took off 1 base at V and 6 bases at J, with 9 bases between the two ends. CDR1 and CDR2 (germline): SGHTA, FQGNSA. This CDR3 contains 13 residues. CDR3 coding DNA: TGTGCCAGCAGCTTAGAACAGGGTCATGGCTACACCTTC. Its protein product is CASSLEQGHGYTF.

The gene calls are TRBV4-2 and TRBJ2-3; 7 bases fit TRBD1. Trimming at V came to 4 bases and at J to 5 bases, leaving 9 bases not matched to a gene. Germline V gene data show CDR1 as LGHNA and CDR2 as YNFKEQ. The CDR3 extends over 15 amino acids. CDR3 sequence reads: CASSPRQGLGDTQYF. In DNA, the CDR3 is TGTGCCAGCAGCCCTAGACAGGGTTTGGGAGATACGCAGTATTTT.

The chain is built from TRBV19 and TRBJ2-1; maybe TRBD2 (6 bases). Germline V CDR1 and CDR2: LNHDA, SQIVND (reference sequence). The CDR3 length is 18 residues. V lost 6 bases, J lost 3 bases, and 24 bases lay in between. The DNA for the CDR3 is TGTGCCAGTAGCATGAAAAGCTTTTGGGGGGACCACTACAATGAGCAGTTCTTC. This translates into CASSMKSFWGDHYNEQFF.

This sequence joins TRBV2 and TRBJ2-7, with a tentative D call TRBD1 (5 bases). In germline, CDR1 is SNHLY, CDR2 FYNNEI. Trimming stripped 6 bases from V and 6 bases from J, with 18 bases between. The CDR3 spans 14 residues. DNA for the CDR3: TGTGCCAGCAGGTTTGCCGGAAATACAGGCGAGCAGTACTTC. It translates to CASRFAGNTGEQYF.

CDR3 nucleotides: TGTGCCAGTAACCCGTGGAGGGGCTATGGCTACACCTTC. It encodes CASNPWRGYGYTF. The V gene is TRBV19, the J gene TRBJ1-2, with a weak D call TRBD1 (5 bases). V was shortened by 7 bases and J by 4 bases, with 13 bases between the two germline ends. Germline-derived CDR1 and CDR2 are LNHDA and SQIVND (reference sequence). CDR3 size: 13 residues. Full variable domain (rest looked up from reference TRBV19 and TRBJ1-2): DGGITQSPKYLFRKEGQNVTLSCEQNLNHDAMYWYRQDPGQGLRLIYYSQIVNDFQKGDIAEGYSVSREKKESFPLTVTSAQKNPTAFYLCASNPWRGYGYTFGSGTRLTVV.